The 31 T cell receptor beta chains below all came from one sample that was sequenced in a study of control samples from healthy donors and cancer patients. Generated by immunoSEQ multiplex PCR, the TCRdb table keeps only in-frame clones and is missing some. The data hold about 150,000 clones, with 94% observed a single time. The sequenced sample consisted of blood. These receptors came from a woman aged 40 to 55 in good health.

The V and J genes are TRBV29-1 and TRBJ2-3, with 7 bases fitting TRBD2. With V trimmed by 6 bases and J by 4 bases, 4 bases remained unmatched. Germline values: CDR1 SQVTM, CDR2 ANQGSEA. The CDR3 spans 12 residues. The CDR3 here is CSVLAVPDTQYF. The CDR3 DNA reads as TGCAGCGTCCTAGCGGTCCCAGATACGCAGTATTTT.

CDR3 loop: CASNPAGTYGGTEAFF. In DNA form, the CDR3 reads TGTGCCAGCAATCCGGCGGGGACCTACGGGGGGACTGAAGCTTTCTTT. The chain recombines TRBV27 with TRBJ1-1; possibly TRBD1 for D (5 bases). The CDR3 sequence is 16 residues long. V lost 7 bases to trimming and J lost 5 bases, with 23 bases between them. Germline V gene data show CDR1 as MNHEY and CDR2 as SMNVEV (reference sequence).

The rearrangement joins TRBV30 to TRBJ2-5; a possible D gene is TRBD2 (5 bases). Germline V gene data show CDR1 as GTSNPN and CDR2 as SVGIG (reference sequence). The CDR3 totals 12 residues. V was clipped by 5 bases and J by 5 bases, with 12 bases between them. The CDR3 spells CAWAPSGETQYF. CDR3 nucleotides: TGTGCCTGGGCTCCCTCGGGGGAGACCCAGTACTTC.

V is TRBV5-4 and J is TRBJ2-5; tentatively, D is TRBD2 (6 bases). V lost 2 bases, J lost 9 bases, and 14 bases lay in between. The CDR3 has 13 residues. Germline loops: CDR1 SGHNT, CDR2 YYREEE (reference sequence). CDR3 protein: CASSFRGRSAQYF. CDR3 nucleotides: TGTGCCAGCAGCTTCCGGGGGAGATCTGCCCAGTACTTC.

The V and J genes are TRBV7-9 and TRBJ1-2; D gene ambiguous. The CDR3 covers 14 residues. Germline CDR1 reads SEHNR; CDR2 reads FQNEAQ (reference sequence). The ends were cut back, 3 bases at V and 0 bases at J, with 8 bases in the middle. CDR3 sequence reads: CASSFGQANYGYTF. The CDR3 DNA follows: TGTGCCAGCAGCTTCGGCCAAGCTAACTATGGCTACACCTTC.

The V and J genes are TRBV7-2 and TRBJ2-1; possible D gene TRBD2, 6 bases. Germline CDR1 reads SGHTA; CDR2 reads FQGNSA. CDR3 length: 14 amino acids. Trimming took 3 bases from V and 8 from J, leaving 14 bases between them. The CDR3 region is CASSLGGTVDEQFF. The CDR3 DNA sequence: TGTGCCAGCAGCTTGGGGGGAACGGTGGATGAGCAGTTCTTC.

V is TRBV18 and J is TRBJ1-2; 9 positions agree with TRBD1. The trim removed 2 bases at V and 8 bases at J, leaving 6 bases unmatched. The germline V gene encodes CDR1 KGHSH and CDR2 LQKENI. The CDR3 extends over 14 amino acids. CDR3 residues: CASSPGDRVSGYTF. The CDR3 nucleotides are TGTGCCAGCTCACCAGGGGACAGGGTGAGCGGCTACACCTTC. Full variable domain (rest looked up from reference TRBV18 and TRBJ1-2): NAGVMQNPRHLVRRRGQEARLRCSPMKGHSHVYWYRQLPEEGLKFMVYLQKENIIDESGMPKERFSAEFPKEGPSILRIQQVVRGDSAAYFCASSPGDRVSGYTFGSGTRLTVV.

The chain employs TRBV5-5 and TRBJ2-5; D not resolved. The germline CDR1 and CDR2 sequences are SGHKS and YYEKEE (reference sequence). V was cut by 0 bases and J by 3 bases, with 3 bases left in between. CDR3 length: 12 residues. CDR3 coding DNA: TGTGCCAGCAGCTTGGTTGAAGAGACCCAGTACTTC. It is translated as CASSLVEETQYF.

The chain combines TRBV6-1 with TRBJ2-5; TRBD2 is a possible D gene (6 bases). The CDR3 has 20 amino acids. V was pared by 0 bases and J by 7 bases, with 30 bases between. The germline V gene encodes CDR1 MNHNS and CDR2 SASEGT. The CDR3 DNA is TGTGCCAGCAGTGAAGCTTCTCATGGTACTAGCTTAGGAGGAGTGGGGACCCAGTACTTC. Protein product: CASSEASHGTSLGGVGTQYF.

This chain joins TRBV12-3 or TRBV12-4 and TRBJ2-7; no firm D call. Trimming cost V 7 bases and J 3 bases, with 10 bases left between them. The CDR3 contains 12 residues. CDR3 region: CASTLGHYEQYF. CDR3 bases: TGTGCCAGCACCCTAGGCCACTACGAGCAGTACTTC.

The J gene is TRBJ1-1, the V gene TRBV5-1; D is unclear. V was trimmed by 4 bases and J by 10 bases, leaving 29 bases between them. CDR1 and CDR2 (germline): SGHRS, YFSETQ. The length of the CDR3 is 17 residues. DNA of the CDR3: TGCGCCAGCAGCCTGACAAATCTAGGACCCGCGGCATGGGGAGCTTTCTTT. It encodes CASSLTNLGPAAWGAFF.

This clone was observed a handful of times. V usage is TRBV4-3 and J usage is TRBJ1-1, with D unclear. Trimming removed 5 bases from V and 5 bases from J, with 12 bases in between. Germline loops: CDR1 LGHNA, CDR2 YSLEER. The CDR3 is 13 amino acids. The CDR3 loop reads CASSWEGTTEAFF. The CDR3 region has the DNA TGCGCCAGCAGCTGGGAGGGAACGACTGAAGCTTTCTTT.

V gene TRBV5-4 combines with J gene TRBJ1-2; D gene unclear. The CDR3 covers 12 residues. Trimming shortened V by 0 bases and J by 4 bases, and 4 bases separated the two germline ends. Germline V gene lookup returns CDR1 SGHNT and CDR2 YYREEE (reference sequence). The CDR3 protein is CASSLEFYGYTF. Written as DNA, the CDR3 is TGTGCCAGCAGCTTGGAGTTCTATGGCTACACCTTC.

This chain links TRBV5-4 with TRBJ2-3; TRBD1 agrees at 8 bases. Germline V gives CDR1 SGHNT, CDR2 YYREEE (reference sequence). V trimming: 10 bases; J trimming: 4 bases; junction bases outside the gene matches: 17. This CDR3 is 16 amino acids long. The CDR3 DNA sequence: TGTGCCCCCTCCCACGGCCTTGGACAGGGTTCAGATACGCAGTATTTT. This sequence encodes CAPSHGLGQGSDTQYF.

With respect to this clone: Mismatch with germline at one junction end may stem from a read error. This chain joins TRBV11-3 and TRBJ2-7; D is perhaps TRBD2 (5 bases). CDR1 and CDR2 (germline): SGHNT, YENEEA. This CDR3 comprises 14 residues. The CDR3 bases are TGTGCCAGCAGCTCCTACCGGGGATCCTGCGAGCAGTACTTC. This translates into CASSSYRGSCEQYF.

J is TRBJ1-2 and V is TRBV7-8, with D possibly TRBD1 on 5 matching bases. This CDR3 comprises 16 residues. Trimming took off 3 bases at V and 7 bases at J, with 21 bases between the two ends. CDR1 and CDR2 (germline): SGHVS, FQNEAQ. Here the CDR3 DNA reads TGTGCCAGCAGCTTGGGGTGGGACGAAAGAAGGGGTGGCTACACCTTC. Translated, it gives CASSLGWDERRGGYTF.

CDR3 sequence: CASSLDRQTQYF. The CDR3 DNA reads TGTGCCAGCAGCTTAGATCGCCAAACGCAGTATTTT. The chain couples TRBV7-9 to TRBJ2-3; D remains unclear. The CDR3 sequence is 12 residues long. Germline V gene lookup returns CDR1 SEHNR and CDR2 FQNEAQ (reference sequence). V dropped 1 base and J dropped 9 bases, with 8 bases sitting between them.

The chain combines TRBV7-8 with TRBJ1-1; 7 positions agree with TRBD1. Losses at the gene ends were 7 bases for V and 1 base for J; bases not matched to a gene: 9. Germline CDR1 is SGHVS and CDR2 is FQNEAQ. The CDR3 spans 15 residues. CDR3 bases: TGTGCCAGCATCGCCAGGGGGGGAACGAACACTGAAGCTTTCTTT. It codes for CASIARGGTNTEAFF.

The chain links TRBV18 to TRBJ2-1; no definite D call. V was cut by 3 bases and J by 6 bases, with 9 bases left in between. This CDR3 spans 13 amino acids. The germline CDR1 and CDR2 sequences are KGHSH and LQKENI. CDR3 sequence: CASSPPSGNEQFF. The CDR3 DNA reads TGTGCCAGCTCACCCCCCAGTGGCAATGAGCAGTTCTTC.

The V gene is TRBV15, the J gene TRBJ1-5; D remains unclear. CDR1 and CDR2 (germline): LNHNV, YYDKDF (reference sequence). This CDR3 contains 16 residues. Trimming pared 0 bases from V and 6 bases from J, leaving 15 bases between. CDR3 sequence (DNA): TGTGCCACCAGCAGAGATCTGTCGCGGGGATTTCAGCCCCAGCATTTT. It is translated as CATSRDLSRGFQPQHF.

The chain combines TRBV5-6 with TRBJ1-2, with D maybe TRBD1 (5 bases). V lost 0 bases, J lost 12 bases, and 9 bases lay in between. The CDR3 is 11 residues long. Germline CDR1 is SGHDT and CDR2 is YYEEEE. The CDR3 nucleotides read TGTGCCAGCAGCTTGGGGGGGAAACACACCTTC. Translated, it gives CASSLGGKHTF.

The chain links TRBV7-2 to TRBJ1-2; no firm D call. V lost 1 base to trimming and J lost 3 bases, with 15 bases between them. The CDR3 is made up of 16 amino acids. Germline V lookup: CDR1 SGHTA, CDR2 FQGNSA. This chain's CDR3 is CASSLDIAESYYGYTF. The CDR3 DNA sequence: TGTGCCAGCAGCTTAGATATCGCGGAATCCTACTATGGCTACACCTTC.

The chain recombines TRBV3-1 (or the pseudogene TRBV3-2) with TRBJ1-5; D ambiguous. The V and J ends lost 3 bases and 0 bases respectively, with 3 bases between them. The germline V gene encodes CDR1 LGHDT and CDR2 YNNKEL (reference sequence). The CDR3 is 13 amino acids. The CDR3 here is CASSHGSNQPQHF. The DNA of the CDR3 is TGTGCCAGCAGCCACGGTAGCAATCAGCCCCAGCATTTT.

The J gene is TRBJ2-7, the V gene TRBV19, with a tentative D call TRBD2 (6 bases). The CDR3 contains 13 residues. The V gene lost 0 bases and the J gene lost 9 bases, with 12 bases spanning the gap. Germline CDR1 reads LNHDA; CDR2 reads SQIVND (reference sequence). The CDR3 is CASSIDRRGGQYF. The CDR3 nucleotides are TGTGCCAGTAGTATAGACCGGCGGGGAGGGCAGTACTTC. Full variable domain (outside the CDR3, taken from reference TRBV19 and TRBJ2-7): DGGITQSPKYLFRKEGQNVTLSCEQNLNHDAMYWYRQDPGQGLRLIYYSQIVNDFQKGDIAEGYSVSREKKESFPLTVTSAQKNPTAFYLCASSIDRRGGQYFGPGTRLTVT.

This clone appeared a single time. This rearrangement joins TRBV9 to TRBJ2-1, with 10 bases that match TRBD2. Germline assignment: CDR1 SGDLS and CDR2 YYNGEE. V lost 4 bases and J lost 4; bases outside the gene matches: 5. The CDR3 consists of 15 residues. In nucleotides, the CDR3 is TGTGCCAGCAGCCTCGGGACTAGCGATTACAATGAGCAGTTCTTC. It yields the protein CASSLGTSDYNEQFF.

The rearrangement links TRBV11-2 to TRBJ2-1, with 12 bases fitting TRBD2. CDR1 is SGHAT and CDR2 is FQNNGV in the germline V gene. V dropped 5 bases and J dropped 5; count of bases not matched to a gene: 7. This CDR3 has 16 amino acids. CDR3 coding DNA: TGTGCCAGCAGCCCATCCCTAGCGGGAGGGAACAATGAGCAGTTCTTC. Translation gives CASSPSLAGGNNEQFF.

V gene TRBV5-1 combines with J gene TRBJ2-5; possibly TRBD1 or TRBD2 for D (5 bases each). The CDR3 covers 16 residues. Germline V gene sequence: CDR1 SGHRS, CDR2 YFSETQ. Trimming stripped 0 bases from V and 1 base from J, with 13 bases between. The CDR3 coding sequence is TGCGCCAGCAGCTTGGGTTCCGGGGCAATCCAAGAGACCCAGTACTTC. This gives the protein CASSLGSGAIQETQYF. Complete variable domain (other parts from reference TRBV5-1 and TRBJ2-5): KAGVTQTPRYLIKTRGQQVTLSCSPISGHRSVSWYQQTPGQGLQFLFEYFSETQRNKGNFPGRFSGRQFSNSRSEMNVSTLELGDSALYLCASSLGSGAIQETQYFGPGTRLLVL.

This rearrangement joins TRBV27 to TRBJ1-2; 9 bases line up with TRBD1. CDR1 and CDR2 from the germline V gene are MNHEY and SMNVEV (reference sequence). The junction had 5 bases not matched to a gene; V was cut back by 5 bases and J by 1 base. The CDR3 loop spans 15 amino acids. The DNA for the CDR3 is TGTGCCAGCAGTAACTACAGGGGGCATAACTATGGCTACACCTTC. Amino acid sequence: CASSNYRGHNYGYTF.

The chain is built from TRBV11-2 and TRBJ2-7, with TRBD1 matching 9 bases. V gave up 6 bases and J gave up 2 bases; unmatched junction bases: 5. The V gene's germline CDR1 is SGHAT and CDR2 FQNNGV. The CDR3 runs to 14 residues. This chain's CDR3 is CASRWGTGTYEQYF. The CDR3 DNA reads as TGTGCCAGCAGGTGGGGGACAGGGACCTACGAGCAGTACTTC.

This chain uses TRBV3-1 (or the pseudogene TRBV3-2) with TRBJ1-2; tentatively, D is TRBD1 (5 bases). In germline, CDR1 is LGHDT, CDR2 YNNKEL (reference sequence). Trimming shortened V by 0 bases and J by 10 bases, and 18 bases separated the two germline ends. This CDR3 comprises 15 residues. The CDR3 DNA follows: TGTGCCAGCAGCCAAGATCTGGGGAGGGGATTCGACTACACCTTC. It yields the protein CASSQDLGRGFDYTF.

V and J are TRBV25-1 and TRBJ1-1, with 9 bases that match TRBD1. The CDR3 spans 13 residues. The germline gives CDR1 MGHDK, CDR2 SYGVNS. With 6 bases clipped from V and 4 bases from J, the junction kept 3 bases outside the gene matches. CDR3 sequence reads: CASRTGGTTEAFF. DNA for the CDR3: TGTGCCAGCAGGACAGGGGGGACCACTGAAGCTTTCTTT.